A single T cell receptor beta chain is shown here with its context. No antigen is known for it. No much larger clone exists at a distance of one base, and base qualities are not known. Receptors were amplified or captured by PCR. Sequencing relied on an Illumina HiSeq 2500. Molecular barcoding was employed in the preparation of TCR libraries, with unique molecular identifiers being used to normalize TCRbeta repertoire quantification. TCRdb reworked the public reads: Q25 trimming with fastp, MiXCR clone assembly, productive beta chains retained. A single entry per CDR3 protein holds the most common genes and DNA from its merged rows. The sample data list some 300,000 distinct CDR3 sequences, and 7.5% to 9% of these were observed just once. 9.1% of the sample is held by the ten biggest clonotypes. This sample's treatment or condition label indicates: allogeneic hematopoietic cell transplantation with graft depleted of TCRalphabeta T cells and CD19 B cells. Transplant recipients were children who received TCRalphabeta/CD19-depleted allogeneic hematopoietic cell grafts.

The entry originates in a study of T-cell reconstitution after alpha-beta-depleted transplantation in children (dated by TCRdb to the mid-2010s). Background for the entire study: The study quantitatively tracked T-cell immune reconstitution after TCRalphabeta/CD19-depleted allogeneic hematopoietic cell transplantation in children using TCR repertoire profiling.

What the work shows at the level of the full study, not this receptor alone: Over subsequent months, a decline in hyperexpanded clone frequencies was noted, and after one year, T-cell counts and TCRbeta diversity were mostly ascribed to newly produced T cells. The high TCRbeta diversity at day 60 in some patients was ascribed to recipient T cells and intrathymic progenitors that had survived conditioning. Apparently early alphabetaT-cell count recovery about two months after transplant reportedly relied on only several hundred rapidly expanded clones derived from non-depleted graft cells.

The sequencing used peripheral blood, collected 360 days after TCRalphabeta/CD19-depleted stem cell transplant. The origin of this receptor is a female patient between 2 and 15 years old who had a stem cell transplant for Fanconi anemia, so the T cells may come from the graft donor.

At the DNA level, the sequence is TGTGCCATCAGTGCGGGACAGGGTATAGAGACCCAGTACTTC. The resulting protein is CAISAGQGIETQYF. Here the chain combines TRBV10-3 and TRBJ2-5; TRBD1 lines up with 9 middle nucleotides. CDR1 and CDR2 were assigned from the germline V gene as ENHRY and SYGVKD. From cysteine to phenylalanine, the CDR3 is 14 amino acids long. Only the CDR3 DNA stays, 42 bases, in frame from base 1. Here V drops 4 bases and J drops 4 bases, and the junction holds 4 bases not matched to any gene.